Presented here are 6 T cell receptor beta chains from one specimen sequenced in a study of T-cell memory formation after mild COVID-19. TCRdb reanalysed the 5' RACE reads using MiXCR and keeps one entry per CDR3 protein. The sample yields 500,000 to 650,000 distinct CDR3 sequences, less than 25% seen once. The sequenced material came from PBMCs or a T cell subset sorted from them (not recorded which). These TCRs come from an adult woman who had mild COVID-19 (a few samples of this study predate the infection). Cell type and time point are not known.

This clonotype was counted a few times. The chain has TRBV5-1 and TRBJ2-1, with 7 bases lining up with TRBD2. Germline values: CDR1 SGHRS, CDR2 YFSETQ. Losses at the gene ends were 1 base for V and 4 bases for J; bases not matched to a gene: 8. The CDR3 covers 16 residues. The CDR3 spells CASSLIGRTFYNEQFF. In nucleotides, the CDR3 is TGCGCCAGCAGCTTGATCGGGAGGACTTTTTACAATGAGCAGTTCTTC. Complete variable domain (other parts from reference TRBV5-1 and TRBJ2-1): KAGVTQTPRYLIKTRGQQVTLSCSPISGHRSVSWYQQTPGQGLQFLFEYFSETQRNKGNFPGRFSGRQFSNSRSEMNVSTLELGDSALYLCASSLIGRTFYNEQFFGPGTRLTVL.

In this sample, this clonotype turned up a few times. This chain links TRBV7-9 with TRBJ2-1; D gene uncertain. The CDR3 has 15 residues. Germline V gene data show CDR1 as SEHNR and CDR2 as FQNEAQ (reference sequence). The CDR3 reads CAALASTRRGNEQFF. CDR3 DNA sequence: TGTGCAGCCCTGGCTTCTACCCGGAGAGGCAATGAGCAGTTCTTC.

This clonotype was seen only a few times. V gene TRBV11-2 combines with J gene TRBJ1-1; the D is unclear. Germline assignment: CDR1 SGHAT and CDR2 FQNNGV. The CDR3 covers 13 residues. Deletions cut 5 bases from V and 1 base from J, with 8 bases between. The CDR3 reads CASSHSQNTEAFF. As DNA, the CDR3 is TGTGCCAGCAGCCATTCGCAGAACACTGAAGCTTTCTTT.

The chain is built from TRBV15 and TRBJ1-2; TRBD1 matches at 9 bases. V was pared by 6 bases and J by 1 base, with 12 bases of the junction left unmatched. This CDR3 region has 17 residues. Germline CDR1 and CDR2: LNHNV and YYDKDF (reference sequence). In DNA, the CDR3 is TGTGCCACCAGTCTCAGGACAGGGGCCACCGTTAACTATGGCTACACCTTC. Amino acids: CATSLRTGATVNYGYTF.

The genes are TRBV18 and TRBJ1-3; D is unresolved. The CDR3 is made up of 16 amino acids. V was shortened by 1 base and J by 8 bases, with 18 bases between the two germline ends. Germline V gives CDR1 KGHSH, CDR2 LQKENI. CDR3 amino acids: CASSPQTPGLEDTIYF. The DNA of the CDR3 is TGTGCCAGCTCACCACAGACACCCGGCTTGGAGGACACCATATATTTT.

This clonotype has only a few counts. V usage is TRBV21-1 and J usage is TRBJ2-7; the table's D call, TRBD1, has no DNA check behind it. TRBV21-1 represents a pseudogene. The CDR3 runs 16 residues. The CDR3 loop reads CASSSFVVGHIVQQYF. DNA for the CDR3: TGTGCCAGCAGCAGCTTCGTGGTGGGACATATTGTGCAGCAGTACTTC.